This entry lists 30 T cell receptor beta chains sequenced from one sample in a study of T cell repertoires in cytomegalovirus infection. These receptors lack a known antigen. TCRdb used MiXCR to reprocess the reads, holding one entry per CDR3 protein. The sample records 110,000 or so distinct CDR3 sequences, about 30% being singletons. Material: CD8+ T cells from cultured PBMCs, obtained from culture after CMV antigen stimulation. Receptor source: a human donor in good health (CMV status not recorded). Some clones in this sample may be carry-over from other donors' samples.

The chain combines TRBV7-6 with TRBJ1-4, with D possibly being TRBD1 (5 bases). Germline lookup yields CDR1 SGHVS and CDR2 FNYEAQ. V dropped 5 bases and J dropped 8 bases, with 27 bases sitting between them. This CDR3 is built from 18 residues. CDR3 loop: CASSRFDPVRGDEEKLFF. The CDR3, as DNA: TGTGCCAGCAGCCGATTCGATCCTGTTAGGGGAGATGAAGAAAAACTGTTTTTT.

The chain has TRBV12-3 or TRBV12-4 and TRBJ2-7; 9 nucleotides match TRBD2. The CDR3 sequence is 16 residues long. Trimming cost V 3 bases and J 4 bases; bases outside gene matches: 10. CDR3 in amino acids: CASSFGPGTSTYEQYF. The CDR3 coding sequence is TGTGCCAGCAGTTTTGGCCCCGGGACTAGCACGTACGAGCAGTACTTC.

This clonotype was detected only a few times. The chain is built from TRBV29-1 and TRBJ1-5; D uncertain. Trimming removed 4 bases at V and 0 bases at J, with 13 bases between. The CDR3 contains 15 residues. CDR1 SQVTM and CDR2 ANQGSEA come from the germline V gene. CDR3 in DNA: TGCAGCGTTGGAGCCAGCTCATATAGCAATCAGCCCCAGCATTTT. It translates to CSVGASSYSNQPQHF.

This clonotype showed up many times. CDR3 protein: CASSLASPLAANSYEQYF. CDR3 coding DNA: TGTGCCAGCAGCTTAGCCTCTCCACTAGCGGCGAACTCCTACGAGCAGTACTTC. The J gene is TRBJ2-7, the V gene TRBV7-2; 8 bases align to TRBD2. The ends lost 0 bases at V and 0 bases at J; junction bases unmatched: 10. Per germline, CDR1 SGHTA and CDR2 FQGNSA. There are 18 residues in the CDR3.

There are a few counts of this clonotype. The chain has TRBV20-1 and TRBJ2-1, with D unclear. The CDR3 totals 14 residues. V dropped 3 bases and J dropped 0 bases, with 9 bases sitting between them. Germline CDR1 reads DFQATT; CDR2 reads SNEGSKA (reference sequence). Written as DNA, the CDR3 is TGCAGTGCTAGGGACGGTACCTCCTACAATGAGCAGTTCTTC. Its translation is CSARDGTSYNEQFF.

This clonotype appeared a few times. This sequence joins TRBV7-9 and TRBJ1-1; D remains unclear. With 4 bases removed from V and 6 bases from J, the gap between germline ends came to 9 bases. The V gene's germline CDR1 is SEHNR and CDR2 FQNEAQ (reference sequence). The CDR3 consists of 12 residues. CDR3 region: CASSWTSSEAFF. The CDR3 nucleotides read TGTGCCAGCAGCTGGACCTCTTCTGAAGCTTTCTTT.

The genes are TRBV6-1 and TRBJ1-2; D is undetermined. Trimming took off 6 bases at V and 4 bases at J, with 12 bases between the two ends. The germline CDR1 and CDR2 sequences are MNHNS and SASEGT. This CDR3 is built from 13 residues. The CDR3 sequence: CASSYDTFYGYTF. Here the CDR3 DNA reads TGTGCCAGCAGCTACGACACCTTCTATGGCTACACCTTC.

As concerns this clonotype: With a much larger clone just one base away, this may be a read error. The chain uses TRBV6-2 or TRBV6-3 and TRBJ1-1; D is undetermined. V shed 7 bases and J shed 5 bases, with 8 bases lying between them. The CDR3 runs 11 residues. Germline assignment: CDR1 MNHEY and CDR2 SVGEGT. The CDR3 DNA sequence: TGTGCCAGCACCCAAGGGACTGAAGCTTTCTTT. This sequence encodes CASTQGTEAFF.

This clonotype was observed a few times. CDR3 in amino acids: CASGYRDNEQFF. In nucleotides, the CDR3 is TGTGCCAGCGGCTACAGGGACAATGAGCAGTTCTTC. The genes are TRBV7-6 and TRBJ2-1; weak D call: TRBD1 (6 bases). The CDR3 is 12 residues long. The germline V gene has CDR1 SGHVS and CDR2 FNYEAQ. V was shortened by 8 bases and J by 5 bases, with 10 bases between the two germline ends. Looking up the rest from reference TRBV7-6 and TRBJ2-1 gives the full variable domain: GAGVSQSPRYKVTKRGQDVALRCDPISGHVSLYWYRQALGQGPEFLTYFNYEAQQDKSGLPNDRFSAERPEGSISTLTIQRTEQRDSAMYRCASGYRDNEQFFGPGTRLTVL.

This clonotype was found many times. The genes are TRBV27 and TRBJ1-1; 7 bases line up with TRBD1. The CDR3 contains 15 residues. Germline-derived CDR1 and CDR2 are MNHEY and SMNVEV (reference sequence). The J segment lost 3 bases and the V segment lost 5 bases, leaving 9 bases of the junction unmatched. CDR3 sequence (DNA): TGTGCCAGCAGTATAAACAGGGGCCTGGACACTGAAGCTTTCTTT. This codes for CASSINRGLDTEAFF.

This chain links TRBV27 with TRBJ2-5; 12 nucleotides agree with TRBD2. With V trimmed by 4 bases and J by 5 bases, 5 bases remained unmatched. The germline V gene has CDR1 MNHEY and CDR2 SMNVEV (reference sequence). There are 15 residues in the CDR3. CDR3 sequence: CASSSLAGGPETQYF. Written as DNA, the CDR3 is TGTGCCAGCAGTTCGCTAGCGGGGGGGCCGGAGACCCAGTACTTC.

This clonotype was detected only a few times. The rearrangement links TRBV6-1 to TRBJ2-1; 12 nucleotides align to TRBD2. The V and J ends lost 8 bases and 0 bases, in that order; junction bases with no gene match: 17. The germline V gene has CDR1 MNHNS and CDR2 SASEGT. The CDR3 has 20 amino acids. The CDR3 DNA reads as TGTGCCAGCTTTAAAGGAAGTGGGACTAGCGGGCCCAGCTCCTACAATGAGCAGTTCTTC. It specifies CASFKGSGTSGPSSYNEQFF.

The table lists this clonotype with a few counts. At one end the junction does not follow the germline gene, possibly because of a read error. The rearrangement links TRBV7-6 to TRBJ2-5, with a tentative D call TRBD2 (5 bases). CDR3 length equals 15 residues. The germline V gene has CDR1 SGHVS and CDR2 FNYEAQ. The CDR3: CASSLAQSDQETQYF. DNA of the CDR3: TGTGCTAGCAGCTTAGCGCAGTCAGATCAAGAGACCCAGTACTTC.

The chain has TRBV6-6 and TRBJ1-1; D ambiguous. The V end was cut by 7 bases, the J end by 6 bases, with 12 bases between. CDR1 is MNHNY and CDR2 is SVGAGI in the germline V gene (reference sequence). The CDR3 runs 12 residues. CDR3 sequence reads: CASTWTLSEAFF. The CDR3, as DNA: TGTGCCAGCACCTGGACCTTATCTGAAGCTTTCTTT.

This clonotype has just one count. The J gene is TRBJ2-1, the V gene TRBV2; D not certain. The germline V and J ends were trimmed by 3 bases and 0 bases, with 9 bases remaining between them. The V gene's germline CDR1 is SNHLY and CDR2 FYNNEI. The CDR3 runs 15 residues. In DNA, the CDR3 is TGTGCCAGCAGTGACATAAGGAGCTCCTACAATGAGCAGTTCTTC. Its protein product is CASSDIRSSYNEQFF.

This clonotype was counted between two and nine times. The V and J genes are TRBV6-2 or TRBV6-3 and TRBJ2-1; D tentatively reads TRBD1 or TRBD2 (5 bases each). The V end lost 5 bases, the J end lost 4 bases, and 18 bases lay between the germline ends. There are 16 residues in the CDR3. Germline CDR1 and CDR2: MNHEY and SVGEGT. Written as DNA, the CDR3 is TGTGCCAGCAGTACTCCTTGGGGGATCGGATACAATGAGCAGTTCTTC. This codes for CASSTPWGIGYNEQFF.

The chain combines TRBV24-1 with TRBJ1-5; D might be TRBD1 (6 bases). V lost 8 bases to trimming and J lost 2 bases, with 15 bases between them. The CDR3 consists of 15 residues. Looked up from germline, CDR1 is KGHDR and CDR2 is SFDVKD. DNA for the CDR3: TGTGCCACCAAGGAGGGGGGCGAAGGCAATCAGCCCCAGCATTTT. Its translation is CATKEGGEGNQPQHF.

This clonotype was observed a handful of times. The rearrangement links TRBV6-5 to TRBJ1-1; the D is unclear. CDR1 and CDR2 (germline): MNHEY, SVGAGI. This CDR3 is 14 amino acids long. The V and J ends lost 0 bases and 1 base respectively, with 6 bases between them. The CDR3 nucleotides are TGTGCCAGCAGTTACTCCGACTGGAACACTGAAGCTTTCTTT. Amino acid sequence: CASSYSDWNTEAFF.

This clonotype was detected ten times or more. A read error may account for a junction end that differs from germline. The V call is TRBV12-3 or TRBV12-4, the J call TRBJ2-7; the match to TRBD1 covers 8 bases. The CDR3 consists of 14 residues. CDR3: CASSGPGGLYEQCF. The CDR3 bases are TGTGCCAGCAGCGGGCCAGGGGGCCTATACGAGCAGTGCTTC.

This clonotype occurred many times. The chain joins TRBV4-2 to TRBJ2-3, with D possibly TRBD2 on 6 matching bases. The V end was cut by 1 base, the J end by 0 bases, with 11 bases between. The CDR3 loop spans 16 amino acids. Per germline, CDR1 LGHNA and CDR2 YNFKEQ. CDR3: CASSQVPSVSTDTQYF. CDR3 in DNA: TGTGCCAGCAGCCAAGTTCCTAGCGTAAGCACAGATACGCAGTATTTT.

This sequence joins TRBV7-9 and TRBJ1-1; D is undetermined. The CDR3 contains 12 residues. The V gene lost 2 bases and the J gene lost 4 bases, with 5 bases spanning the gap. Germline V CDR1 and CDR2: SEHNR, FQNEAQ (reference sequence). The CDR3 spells CASSLRVTEAFF. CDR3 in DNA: TGTGCCAGCAGCTTAAGGGTCACTGAAGCTTTCTTT. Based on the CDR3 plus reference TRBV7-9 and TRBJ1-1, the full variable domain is DTGVSQNPRHKITKRGQNVTFRCDPISEHNRLYWYRQTLGQGPEFLTYFQNEAQLEKSRLLSDRFSAERPKGSFSTLEIQRTEQGDSAMYLCASSLRVTEAFFGQGTRLTVV.

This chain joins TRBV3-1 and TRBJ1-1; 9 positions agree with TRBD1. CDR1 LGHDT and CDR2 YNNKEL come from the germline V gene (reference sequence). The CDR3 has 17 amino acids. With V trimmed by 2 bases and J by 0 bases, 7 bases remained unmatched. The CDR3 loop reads CASSQSGTGLLNTEAFF. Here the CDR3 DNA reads TGTGCCAGCAGCCAATCCGGGACAGGGCTTCTGAACACTGAAGCTTTCTTT.

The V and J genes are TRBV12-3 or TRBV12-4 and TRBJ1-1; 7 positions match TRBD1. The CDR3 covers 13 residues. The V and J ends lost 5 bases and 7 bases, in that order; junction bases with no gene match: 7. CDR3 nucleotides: TGTGCCAGCAGTGTGACAGGGCTGGATGAAGCTTTCTTT. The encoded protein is CASSVTGLDEAFF.

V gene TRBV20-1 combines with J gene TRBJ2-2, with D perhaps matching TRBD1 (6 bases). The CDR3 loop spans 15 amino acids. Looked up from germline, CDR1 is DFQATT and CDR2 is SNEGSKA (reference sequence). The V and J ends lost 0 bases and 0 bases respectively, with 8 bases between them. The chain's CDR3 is CSARDRQANTGELFF. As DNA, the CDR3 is TGCAGTGCTAGAGATCGACAGGCGAACACCGGGGAGCTGTTTTTT.

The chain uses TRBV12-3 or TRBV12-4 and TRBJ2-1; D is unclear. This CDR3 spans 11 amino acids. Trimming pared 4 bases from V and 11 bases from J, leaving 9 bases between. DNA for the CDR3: TGTGCCAGCAGTTCCGAGAGGCAGCAGTTCTTC. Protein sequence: CASSSERQQFF.

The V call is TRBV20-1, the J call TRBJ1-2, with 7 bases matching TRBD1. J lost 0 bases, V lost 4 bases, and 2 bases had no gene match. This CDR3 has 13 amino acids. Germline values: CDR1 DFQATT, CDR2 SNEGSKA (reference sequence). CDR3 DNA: TGCAGTGCTACCGGGACAGCTAACTATGGCTACACCTTC. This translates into CSATGTANYGYTF.

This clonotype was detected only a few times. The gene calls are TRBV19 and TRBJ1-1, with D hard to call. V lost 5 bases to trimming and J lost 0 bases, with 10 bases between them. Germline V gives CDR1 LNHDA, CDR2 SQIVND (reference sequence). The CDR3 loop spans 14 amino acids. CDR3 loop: CASSFRTLNTEAFF. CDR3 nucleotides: TGTGCCAGTAGTTTCCGGACGCTGAACACTGAAGCTTTCTTT.

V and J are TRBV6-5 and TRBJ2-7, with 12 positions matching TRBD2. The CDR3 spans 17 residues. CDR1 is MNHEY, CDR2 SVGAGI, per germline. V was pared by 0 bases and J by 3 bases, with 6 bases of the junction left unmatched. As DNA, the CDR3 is TGTGCCAGCAGTTACTCTACTAGCGGGGGGTCGTTCTACGAGCAGTACTTC. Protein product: CASSYSTSGGSFYEQYF.

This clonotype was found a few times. In DNA, the CDR3 is TGTGCCAGCAGTTTCGAGTCAGGGGGAAATGGTGAAGCTTTCTTT. Protein: CASSFESGGNGEAFF. This chain links TRBV28 with TRBJ1-1, with 7 bases fitting TRBD1. After removal of 3 bases from V and 7 bases from J, the junction contained 11 bases not matched to a gene. This CDR3 has 15 amino acids. Germline values: CDR1 MDHEN, CDR2 SYDVKM.

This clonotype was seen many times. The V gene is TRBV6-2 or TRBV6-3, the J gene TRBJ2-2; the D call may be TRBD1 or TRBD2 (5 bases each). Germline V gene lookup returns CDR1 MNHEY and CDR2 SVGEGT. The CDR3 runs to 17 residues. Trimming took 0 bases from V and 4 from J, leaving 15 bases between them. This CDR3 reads CASSYSTWGKGTGELFF. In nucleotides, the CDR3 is TGTGCCAGCAGTTACTCGACTTGGGGGAAAGGCACCGGGGAGCTGTTTTTT.